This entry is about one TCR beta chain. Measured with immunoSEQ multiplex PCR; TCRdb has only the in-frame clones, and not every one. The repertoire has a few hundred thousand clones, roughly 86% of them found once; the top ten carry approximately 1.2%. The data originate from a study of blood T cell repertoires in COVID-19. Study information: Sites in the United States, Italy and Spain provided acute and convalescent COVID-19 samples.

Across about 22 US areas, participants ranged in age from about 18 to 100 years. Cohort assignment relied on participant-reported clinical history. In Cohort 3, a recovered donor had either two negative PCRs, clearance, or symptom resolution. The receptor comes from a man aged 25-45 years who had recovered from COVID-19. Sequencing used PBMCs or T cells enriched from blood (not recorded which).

The CDR3 DNA follows: TGTGCCAGCAGCGTAGGTGCATCGGTCGTCACCGGGGAGCTGTTTTTT. Translation gives CASSVGASVVTGELFF. This rearrangement joins TRBV9 to TRBJ2-2; D is ambiguous. Looked up from germline, CDR1 is SGDLS and CDR2 is YYNGEE. This CDR3 spans 16 amino acids. V was shortened by 0 bases and J by 4 bases, with 13 bases between the two germline ends.